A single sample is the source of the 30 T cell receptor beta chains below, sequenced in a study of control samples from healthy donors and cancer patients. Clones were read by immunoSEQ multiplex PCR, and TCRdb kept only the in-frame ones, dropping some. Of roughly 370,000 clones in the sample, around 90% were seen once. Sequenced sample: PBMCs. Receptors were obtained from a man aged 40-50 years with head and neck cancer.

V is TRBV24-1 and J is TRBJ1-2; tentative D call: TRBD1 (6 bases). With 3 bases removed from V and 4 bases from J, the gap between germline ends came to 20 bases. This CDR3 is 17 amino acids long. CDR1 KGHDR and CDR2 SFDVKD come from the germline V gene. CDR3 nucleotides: TGTGCCACCAGTGATACTAGCAGGGGTCTGGTATCCTATGGCTACACCTTC. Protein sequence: CATSDTSRGLVSYGYTF.

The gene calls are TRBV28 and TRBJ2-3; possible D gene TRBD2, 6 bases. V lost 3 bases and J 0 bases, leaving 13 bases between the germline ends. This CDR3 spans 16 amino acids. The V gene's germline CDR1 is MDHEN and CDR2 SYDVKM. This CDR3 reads CASSLVAGSSTDTQYF. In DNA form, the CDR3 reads TGTGCCAGCAGTTTGGTGGCGGGGAGTAGCACAGATACGCAGTATTTT.

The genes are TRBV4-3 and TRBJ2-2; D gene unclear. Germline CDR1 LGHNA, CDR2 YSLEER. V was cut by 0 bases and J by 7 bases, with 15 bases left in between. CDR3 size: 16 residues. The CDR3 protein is CASSQDRVPSVGELFF. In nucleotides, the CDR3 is TGCGCCAGCAGCCAAGATCGGGTACCTAGTGTCGGGGAGCTGTTTTTT.

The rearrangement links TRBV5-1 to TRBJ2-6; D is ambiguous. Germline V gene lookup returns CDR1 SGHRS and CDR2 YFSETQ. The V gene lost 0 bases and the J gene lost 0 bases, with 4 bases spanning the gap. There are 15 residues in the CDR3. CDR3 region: CASSLALSGANVLTF. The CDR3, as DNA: TGCGCCAGCAGCTTGGCCCTCTCTGGGGCCAACGTCCTGACTTTC.

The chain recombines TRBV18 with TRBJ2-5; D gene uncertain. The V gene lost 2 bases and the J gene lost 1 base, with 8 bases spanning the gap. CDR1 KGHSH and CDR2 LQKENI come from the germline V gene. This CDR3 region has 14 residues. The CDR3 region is CASSPLRSQETQYF. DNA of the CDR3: TGTGCCAGCTCACCATTGAGGTCCCAAGAGACCCAGTACTTC.

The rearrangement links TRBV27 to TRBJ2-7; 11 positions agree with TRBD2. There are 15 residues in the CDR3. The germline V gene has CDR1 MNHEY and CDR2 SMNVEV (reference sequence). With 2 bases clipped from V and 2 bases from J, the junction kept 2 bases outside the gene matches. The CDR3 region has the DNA TGTGCCAGCAGTTTAAGACTAGCGGGGACCTACGAGCAGTACTTC. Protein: CASSLRLAGTYEQYF.

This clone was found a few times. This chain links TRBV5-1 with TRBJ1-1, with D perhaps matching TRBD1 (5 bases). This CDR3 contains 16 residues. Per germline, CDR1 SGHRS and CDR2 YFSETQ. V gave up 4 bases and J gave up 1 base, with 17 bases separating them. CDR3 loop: CASSPLLRDGNTEAFF. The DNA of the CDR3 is TGCGCCAGCAGCCCGTTGCTCCGGGACGGGAACACTGAAGCTTTCTTT.

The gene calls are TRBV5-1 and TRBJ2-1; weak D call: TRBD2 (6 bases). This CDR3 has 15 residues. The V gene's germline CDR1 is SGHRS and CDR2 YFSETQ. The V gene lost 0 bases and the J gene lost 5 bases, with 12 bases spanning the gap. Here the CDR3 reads CASSLAAGLDNEQFF. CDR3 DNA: TGCGCCAGCAGCTTGGCGGCGGGACTTGACAATGAGCAGTTCTTC.

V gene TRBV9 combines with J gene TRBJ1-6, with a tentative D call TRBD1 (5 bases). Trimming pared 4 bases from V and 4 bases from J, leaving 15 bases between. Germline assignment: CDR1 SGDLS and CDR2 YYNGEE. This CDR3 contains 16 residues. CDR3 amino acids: CASSSPGGGYNSPLHF. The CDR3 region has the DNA TGTGCCAGCAGCTCCCCGGGGGGAGGTTATAATTCACCCCTCCACTTT.

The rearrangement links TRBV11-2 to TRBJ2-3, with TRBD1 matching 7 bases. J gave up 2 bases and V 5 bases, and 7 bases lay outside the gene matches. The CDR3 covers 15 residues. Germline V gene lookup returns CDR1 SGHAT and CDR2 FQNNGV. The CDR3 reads CASSPSGQHTDTQYF. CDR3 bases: TGTGCCAGCAGCCCCTCGGGACAGCACACAGATACGCAGTATTTT.

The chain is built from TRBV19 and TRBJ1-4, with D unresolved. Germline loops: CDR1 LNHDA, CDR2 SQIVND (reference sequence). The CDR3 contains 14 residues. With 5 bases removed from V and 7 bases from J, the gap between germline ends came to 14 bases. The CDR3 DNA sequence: TGTGCCAGTAGTGGGCGGGAGGGCGGTGAAAAACTGTTTTTT. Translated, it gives CASSGREGGEKLFF.

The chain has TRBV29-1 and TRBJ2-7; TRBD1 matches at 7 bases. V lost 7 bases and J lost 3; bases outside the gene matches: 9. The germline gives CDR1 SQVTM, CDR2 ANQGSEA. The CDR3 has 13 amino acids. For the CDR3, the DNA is TGCAGCGCCACAGGGGTAAACGTCTACGAGCAGTACTTC. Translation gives CSATGVNVYEQYF.

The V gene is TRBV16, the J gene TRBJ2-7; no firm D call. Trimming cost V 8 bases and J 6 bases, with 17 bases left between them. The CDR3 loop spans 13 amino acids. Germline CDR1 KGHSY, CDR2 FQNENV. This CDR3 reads CASRFGSLTEQYF. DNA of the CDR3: TGTGCCAGCCGCTTCGGCAGTCTGACCGAGCAGTACTTC.

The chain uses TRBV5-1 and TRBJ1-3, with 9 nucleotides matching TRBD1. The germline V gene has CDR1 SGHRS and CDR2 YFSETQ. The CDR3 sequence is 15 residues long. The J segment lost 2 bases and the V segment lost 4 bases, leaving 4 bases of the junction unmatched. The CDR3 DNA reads TGCGCCAGCAGCCAGGGACAGGGCGCTGGAAACACCATATATTTT. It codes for CASSQGQGAGNTIYF.

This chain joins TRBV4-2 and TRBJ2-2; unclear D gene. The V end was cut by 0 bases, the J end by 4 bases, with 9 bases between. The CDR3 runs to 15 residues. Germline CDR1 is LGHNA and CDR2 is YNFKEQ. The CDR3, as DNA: TGTGCCAGCAGCCAAGATCCCGGCAGCACCGGGGAGCTGTTTTTT. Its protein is CASSQDPGSTGELFF.

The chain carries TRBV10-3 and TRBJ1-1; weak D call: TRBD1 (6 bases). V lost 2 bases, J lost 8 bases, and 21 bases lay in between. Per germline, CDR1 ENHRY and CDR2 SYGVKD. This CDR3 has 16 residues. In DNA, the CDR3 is TGTGCCATCAGTGAGATAACCGGGACACCGATACCCGAAGCTTTCTTT. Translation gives CAISEITGTPIPEAFF.

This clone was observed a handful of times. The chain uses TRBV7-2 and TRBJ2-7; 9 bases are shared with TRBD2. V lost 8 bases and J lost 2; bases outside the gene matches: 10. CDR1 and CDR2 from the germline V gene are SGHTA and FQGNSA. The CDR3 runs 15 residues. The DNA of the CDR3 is TGTGCCAGCGCTCGGCAAGCGGGGGGCACCTACGAGCAGTACTTC. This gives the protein CASARQAGGTYEQYF.

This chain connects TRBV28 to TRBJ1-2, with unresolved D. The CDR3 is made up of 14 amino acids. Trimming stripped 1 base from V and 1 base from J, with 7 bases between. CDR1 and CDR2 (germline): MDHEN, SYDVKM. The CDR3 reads CASSLSRLNYGYTF. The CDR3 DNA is TGTGCCAGCAGTTTATCCAGACTTAACTATGGCTACACCTTC.

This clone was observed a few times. The CDR3 protein is CASSERTRTGSPTDTQYF. The DNA of the CDR3 is TGTGCCAGCAGTGAGCGAACCCGGACTGGGTCCCCCACAGATACGCAGTATTTT. The chain has TRBV2 and TRBJ2-3; TRBD2 is a possible D gene (5 bases). Trimming pared 3 bases from V and 2 bases from J, leaving 21 bases between. Per germline, CDR1 SNHLY and CDR2 FYNNEI. The CDR3 runs 18 residues. The full variable domain, with the rest looked up from reference TRBV2 and TRBJ2-3, is EPEVTQTPSHQVTQMGQEVILRCVPISNHLYFYWYRQILGQKVEFLVSFYNNEISEKSEIFDDQFSVERPDGSNFTLKIRSTKLEDSAMYFCASSERTRTGSPTDTQYFGPGTRLTVL.

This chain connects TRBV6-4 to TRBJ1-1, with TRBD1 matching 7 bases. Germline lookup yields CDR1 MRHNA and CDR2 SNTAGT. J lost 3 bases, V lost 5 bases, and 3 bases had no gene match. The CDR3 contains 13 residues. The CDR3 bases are TGTGCCAGCAGTTTGCAGGGGGACACTGAAGCTTTCTTT. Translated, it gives CASSLQGDTEAFF.

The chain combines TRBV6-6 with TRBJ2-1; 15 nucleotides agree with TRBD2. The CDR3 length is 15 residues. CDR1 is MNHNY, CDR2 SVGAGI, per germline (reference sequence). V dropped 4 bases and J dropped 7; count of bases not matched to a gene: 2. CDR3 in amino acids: CASSFGTSGGNEQFF. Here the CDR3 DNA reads TGTGCCAGCAGTTTCGGGACTAGCGGGGGGAATGAGCAGTTCTTC.

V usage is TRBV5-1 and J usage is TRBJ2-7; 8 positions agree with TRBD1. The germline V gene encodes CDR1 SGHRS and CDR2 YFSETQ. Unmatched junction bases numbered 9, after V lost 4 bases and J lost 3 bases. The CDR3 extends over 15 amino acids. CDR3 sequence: CASSAIPGQDYEQYF. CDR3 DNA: TGCGCCAGCAGCGCTATACCGGGACAGGACTACGAGCAGTACTTC.

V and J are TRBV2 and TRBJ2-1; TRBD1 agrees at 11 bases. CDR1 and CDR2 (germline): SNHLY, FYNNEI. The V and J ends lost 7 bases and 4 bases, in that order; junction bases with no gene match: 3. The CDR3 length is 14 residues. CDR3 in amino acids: CASKGQGVYNEQFF. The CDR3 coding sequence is TGTGCCAGCAAGGGACAGGGGGTGTACAATGAGCAGTTCTTC.

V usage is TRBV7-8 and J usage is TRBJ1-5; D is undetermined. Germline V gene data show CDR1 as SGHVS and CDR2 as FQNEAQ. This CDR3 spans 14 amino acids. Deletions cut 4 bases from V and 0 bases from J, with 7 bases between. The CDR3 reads CASSSPYSNQPQHF. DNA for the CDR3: TGTGCCAGCAGCTCTCCGTATAGCAATCAGCCCCAGCATTTT. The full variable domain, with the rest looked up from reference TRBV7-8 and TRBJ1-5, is GAGVSQSPRYKVAKRGQDVALRCDPISGHVSLFWYQQALGQGPEFLTYFQNEAQLDKSGLPSDRFFAERPEGSVSTLKIQRTQQEDSAVYLCASSSPYSNQPQHFGDGTRLSIL.

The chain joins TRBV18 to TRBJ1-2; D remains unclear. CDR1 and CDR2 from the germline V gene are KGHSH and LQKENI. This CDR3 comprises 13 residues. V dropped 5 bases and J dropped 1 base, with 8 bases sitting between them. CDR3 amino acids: CASSDEGNYGYTF. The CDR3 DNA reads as TGTGCCAGCTCAGATGAGGGTAACTATGGCTACACCTTC.

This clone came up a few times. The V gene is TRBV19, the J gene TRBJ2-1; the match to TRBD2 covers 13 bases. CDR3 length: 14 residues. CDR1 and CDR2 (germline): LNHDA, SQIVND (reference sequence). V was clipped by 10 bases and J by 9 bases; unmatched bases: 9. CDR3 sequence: CATILAGGLGEQFF. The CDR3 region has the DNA TGTGCCACTATACTAGCGGGAGGGTTAGGTGAGCAGTTCTTC.

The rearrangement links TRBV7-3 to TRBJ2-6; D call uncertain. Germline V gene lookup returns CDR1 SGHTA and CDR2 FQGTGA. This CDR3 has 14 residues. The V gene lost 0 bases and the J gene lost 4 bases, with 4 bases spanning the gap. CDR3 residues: CASSLTYGANVLTF. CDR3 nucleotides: TGTGCCAGCAGCTTAACGTACGGGGCCAACGTCCTGACTTTC.

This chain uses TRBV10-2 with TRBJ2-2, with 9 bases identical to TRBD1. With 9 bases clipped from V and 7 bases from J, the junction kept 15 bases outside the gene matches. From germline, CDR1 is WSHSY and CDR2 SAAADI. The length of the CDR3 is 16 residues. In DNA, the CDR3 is TGCGCCAGTAGGAAATGGGGACAGGGTCTGAGCGGGGAGCTGTTTTTT. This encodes CASRKWGQGLSGELFF.

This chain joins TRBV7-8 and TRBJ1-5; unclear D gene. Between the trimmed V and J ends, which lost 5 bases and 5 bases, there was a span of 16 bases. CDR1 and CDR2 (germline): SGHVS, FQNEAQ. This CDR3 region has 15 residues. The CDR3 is CASSPVPGPDQPQHF. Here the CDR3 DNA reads TGTGCCAGCAGCCCCGTCCCAGGTCCCGATCAGCCCCAGCATTTT.

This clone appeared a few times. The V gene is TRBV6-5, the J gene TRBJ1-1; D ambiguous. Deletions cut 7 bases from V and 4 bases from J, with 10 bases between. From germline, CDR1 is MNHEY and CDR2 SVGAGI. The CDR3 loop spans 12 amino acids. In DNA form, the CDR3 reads TGTGCCAGCACGAGGGAGGGCACTGAAGCTTTCTTT. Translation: CASTREGTEAFF.